This T cell receptor beta chain was identified during a study of T cells in Graves' hyperthyroidism and ophthalmopathy. Germline V lookup: CDR1 GTSNPN, CDR2 SVGIG (reference sequence). This CDR3 region has 11 residues. V lost 4 bases, J lost 3 bases, and 6 bases lay in between. The table lists this clonotype with many counts. TCR beta CDR3 regions were amplified from RNA. The TCR CDR3 was amplified in a first-round RT-PCR using the HTBI primer set. TCRdb passed the multiplex PCR reads through MiXCR, listing each CDR3 protein once. Found here are about 520,000 distinct CDR3 sequences, less than 25% of them singletons; the top ten hold roughly 29%.

The chain employs TRBV30 and TRBJ1-2; no definite D call. This sequence was found in a man aged 18 to 30 with Graves' hyperthyroidism. Material for sequencing was blood. Here the CDR3 reads CAWKPDYGYTF. The CDR3 bases are TGTGCCTGGAAGCCCGACTATGGCTACACCTTC.